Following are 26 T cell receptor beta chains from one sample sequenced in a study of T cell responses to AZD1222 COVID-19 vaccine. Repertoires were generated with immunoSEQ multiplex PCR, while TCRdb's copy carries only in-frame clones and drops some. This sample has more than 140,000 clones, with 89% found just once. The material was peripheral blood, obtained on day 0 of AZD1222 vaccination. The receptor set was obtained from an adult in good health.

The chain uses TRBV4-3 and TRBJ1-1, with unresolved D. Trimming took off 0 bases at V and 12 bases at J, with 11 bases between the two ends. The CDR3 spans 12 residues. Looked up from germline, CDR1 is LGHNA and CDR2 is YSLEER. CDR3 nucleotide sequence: TGCGCCAGCAGCCAAGATTCCAGACCTCCTTTCTTT. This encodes CASSQDSRPPFF.

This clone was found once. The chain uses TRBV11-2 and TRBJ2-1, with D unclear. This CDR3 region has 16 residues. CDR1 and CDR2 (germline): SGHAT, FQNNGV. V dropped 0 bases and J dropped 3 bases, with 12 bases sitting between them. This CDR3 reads CASSLERRLVYNEQFF. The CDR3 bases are TGTGCCAGCAGCTTAGAGCGCCGTCTAGTCTACAATGAGCAGTTCTTC.

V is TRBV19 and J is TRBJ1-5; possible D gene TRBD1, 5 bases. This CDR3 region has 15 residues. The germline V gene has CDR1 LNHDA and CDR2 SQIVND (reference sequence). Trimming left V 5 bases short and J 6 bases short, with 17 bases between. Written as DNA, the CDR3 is TGTGCCAGTAGTGCCTCGGGGGGAGGCGGTCAGCCCCAGCATTTT. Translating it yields CASSASGGGGQPQHF. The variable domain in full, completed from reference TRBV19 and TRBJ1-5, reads DGGITQSPKYLFRKEGQNVTLSCEQNLNHDAMYWYRQDPGQGLRLIYYSQIVNDFQKGDIAEGYSVSREKKESFPLTVTSAQKNPTAFYLCASSASGGGGQPQHFGDGTRLSIL.

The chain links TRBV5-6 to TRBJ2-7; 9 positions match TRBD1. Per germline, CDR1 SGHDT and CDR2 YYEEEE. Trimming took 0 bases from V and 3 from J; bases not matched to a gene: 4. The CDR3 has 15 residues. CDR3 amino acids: CASSLVGTGHYEQYF. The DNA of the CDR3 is TGTGCCAGCAGCTTGGTGGGGACAGGGCACTACGAGCAGTACTTC.

In DNA form, the CDR3 reads TGTGCCAGCAGTTACTTGGATAACTATGGCTACACCTTC. Amino acids: CASSYLDNYGYTF. This chain uses TRBV6-6 with TRBJ1-2; D gene ambiguous. Germline lookup yields CDR1 MNHNY and CDR2 SVGAGI (reference sequence). V lost 1 base and J lost 1, with 4 bases in between. This CDR3 spans 13 amino acids.

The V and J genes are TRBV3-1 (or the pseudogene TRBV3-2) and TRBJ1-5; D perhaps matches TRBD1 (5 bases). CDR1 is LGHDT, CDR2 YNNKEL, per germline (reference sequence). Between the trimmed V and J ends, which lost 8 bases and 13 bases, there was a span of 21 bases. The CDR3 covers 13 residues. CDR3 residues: CASPPPGPHRQHF. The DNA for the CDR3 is TGTGCCAGCCCCCCCCCGGGACCGCACAGACAGCATTTT.

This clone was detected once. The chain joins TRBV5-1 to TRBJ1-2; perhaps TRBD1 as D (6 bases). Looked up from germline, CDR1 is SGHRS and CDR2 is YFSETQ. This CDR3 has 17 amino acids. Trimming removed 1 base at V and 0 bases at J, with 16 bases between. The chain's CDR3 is CASSLSAGADSNYGYTF. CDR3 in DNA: TGCGCCAGCAGCTTGAGCGCAGGGGCCGATTCTAACTATGGCTACACCTTC.

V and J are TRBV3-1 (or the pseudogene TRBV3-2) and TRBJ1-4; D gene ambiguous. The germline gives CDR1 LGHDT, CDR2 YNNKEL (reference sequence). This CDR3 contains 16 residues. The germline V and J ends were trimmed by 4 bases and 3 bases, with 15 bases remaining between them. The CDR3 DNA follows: TGTGCCAGCAGCCTCTCTCCCGGGCGTTCTAATGAAAAACTGTTTTTT. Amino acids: CASSLSPGRSNEKLFF.

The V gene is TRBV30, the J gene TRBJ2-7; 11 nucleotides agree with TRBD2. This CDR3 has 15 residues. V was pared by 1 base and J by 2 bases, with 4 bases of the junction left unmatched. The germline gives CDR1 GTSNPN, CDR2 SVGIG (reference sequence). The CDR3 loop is CAWSAVGLAAYEQYF. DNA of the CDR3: TGTGCCTGGAGTGCGGTGGGACTAGCGGCCTACGAGCAGTACTTC.

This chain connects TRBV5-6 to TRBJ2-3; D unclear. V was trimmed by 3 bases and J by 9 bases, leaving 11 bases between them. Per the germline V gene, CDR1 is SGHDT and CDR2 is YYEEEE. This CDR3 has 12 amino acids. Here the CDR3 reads CASSSLELTQYF. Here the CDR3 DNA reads TGTGCCAGCAGCTCTCTAGAATTGACGCAGTATTTT.

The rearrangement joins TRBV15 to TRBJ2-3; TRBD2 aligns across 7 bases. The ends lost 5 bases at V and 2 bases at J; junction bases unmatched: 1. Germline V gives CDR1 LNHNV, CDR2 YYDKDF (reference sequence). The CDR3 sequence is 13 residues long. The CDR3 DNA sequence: TGTGCCACCAGCGCGGGAGTCACAGATACGCAGTATTTT. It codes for CATSAGVTDTQYF.

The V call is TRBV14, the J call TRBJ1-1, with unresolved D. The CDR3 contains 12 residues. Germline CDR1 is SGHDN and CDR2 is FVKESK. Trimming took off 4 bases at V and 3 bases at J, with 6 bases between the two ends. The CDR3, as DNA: TGTGCCAGCAGCCTAGACTACACTGAAGCTTTCTTT. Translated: CASSLDYTEAFF.

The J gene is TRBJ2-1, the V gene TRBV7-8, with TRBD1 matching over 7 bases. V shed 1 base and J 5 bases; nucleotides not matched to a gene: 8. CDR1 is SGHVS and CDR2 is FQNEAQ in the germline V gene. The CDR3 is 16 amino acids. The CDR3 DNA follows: TGTGCCAGCAGCTTAGGAAGGGCAGGGGGAGACAATGAGCAGTTCTTC. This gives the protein CASSLGRAGGDNEQFF. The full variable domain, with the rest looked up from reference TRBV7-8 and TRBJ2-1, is GAGVSQSPRYKVAKRGQDVALRCDPISGHVSLFWYQQALGQGPEFLTYFQNEAQLDKSGLPSDRFFAERPEGSVSTLKIQRTQQEDSAVYLCASSLGRAGGDNEQFFGPGTRLTVL.

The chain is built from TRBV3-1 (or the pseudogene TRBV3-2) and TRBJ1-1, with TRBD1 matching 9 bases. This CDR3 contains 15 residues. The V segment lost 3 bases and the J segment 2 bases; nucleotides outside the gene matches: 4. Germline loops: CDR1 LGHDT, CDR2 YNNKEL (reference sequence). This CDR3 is CASSHRQGVNTEAFF. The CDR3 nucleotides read TGTGCCAGCAGCCACCGACAGGGGGTAAACACTGAAGCTTTCTTT.

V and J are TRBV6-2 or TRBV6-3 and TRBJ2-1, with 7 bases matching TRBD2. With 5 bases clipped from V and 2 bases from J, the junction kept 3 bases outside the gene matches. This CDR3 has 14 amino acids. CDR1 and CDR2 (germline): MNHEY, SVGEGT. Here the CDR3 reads CASSTAGAYNEQFF. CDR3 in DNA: TGTGCCAGCAGTACCGCGGGAGCCTACAATGAGCAGTTCTTC.

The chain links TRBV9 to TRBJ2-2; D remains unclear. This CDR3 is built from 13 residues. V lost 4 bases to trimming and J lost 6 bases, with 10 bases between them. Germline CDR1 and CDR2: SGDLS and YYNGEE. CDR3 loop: CASSPYGAGELFF. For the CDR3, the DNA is TGTGCCAGCAGCCCGTACGGAGCCGGGGAGCTGTTTTTT.

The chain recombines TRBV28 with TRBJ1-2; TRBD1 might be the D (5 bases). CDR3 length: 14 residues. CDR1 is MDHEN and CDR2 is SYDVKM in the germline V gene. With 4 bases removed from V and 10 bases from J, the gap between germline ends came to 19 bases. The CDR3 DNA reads TGTGCCAGCAGTTCTTGGACACCCCCCATGGCCTACACCTTC. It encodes CASSSWTPPMAYTF.

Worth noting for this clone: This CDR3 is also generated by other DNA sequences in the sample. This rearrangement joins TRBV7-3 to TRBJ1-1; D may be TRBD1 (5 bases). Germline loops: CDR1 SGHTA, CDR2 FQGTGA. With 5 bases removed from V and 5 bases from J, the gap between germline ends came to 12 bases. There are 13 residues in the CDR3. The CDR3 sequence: CASSVDSRTEAFF. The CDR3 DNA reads TGTGCCAGCAGCGTCGACAGCCGGACTGAAGCTTTCTTT.

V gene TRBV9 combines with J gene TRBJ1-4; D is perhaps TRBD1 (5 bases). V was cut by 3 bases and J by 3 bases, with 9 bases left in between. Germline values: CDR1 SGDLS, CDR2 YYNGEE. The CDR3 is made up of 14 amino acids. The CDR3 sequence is CASSATGANEKLFF. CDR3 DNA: TGTGCCAGCAGCGCCACAGGTGCTAATGAAAAACTGTTTTTT. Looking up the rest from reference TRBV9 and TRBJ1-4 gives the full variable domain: DSGVTQTPKHLITATGQRVTLRCSPRSGDLSVYWYQQSLDQGLQFLIQYYNGEERAKGNILERFSAQQFPDLHSELNLSSLELGDSALYFCASSATGANEKLFFGSGTQLSVL.

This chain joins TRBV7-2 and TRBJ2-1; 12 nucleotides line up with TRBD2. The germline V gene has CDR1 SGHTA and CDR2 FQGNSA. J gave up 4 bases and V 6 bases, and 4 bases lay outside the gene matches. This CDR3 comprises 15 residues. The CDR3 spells CASRKTSGGYNEQFF. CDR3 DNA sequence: TGTGCCAGCAGAAAAACTAGCGGGGGGTACAATGAGCAGTTCTTC.

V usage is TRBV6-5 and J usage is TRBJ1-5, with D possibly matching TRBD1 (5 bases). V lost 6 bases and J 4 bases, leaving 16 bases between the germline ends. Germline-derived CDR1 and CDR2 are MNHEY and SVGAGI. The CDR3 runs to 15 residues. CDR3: CASSRGWGSNQPQHF. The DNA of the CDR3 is TGTGCCAGCAGCCGCGGGTGGGGCAGTAATCAGCCCCAGCATTTT.

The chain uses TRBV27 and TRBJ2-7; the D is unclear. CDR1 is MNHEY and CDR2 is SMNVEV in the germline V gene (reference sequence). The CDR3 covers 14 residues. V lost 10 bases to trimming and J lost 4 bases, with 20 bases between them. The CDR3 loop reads CATTPRRRIYEQYF. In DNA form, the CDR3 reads TGTGCCACCACCCCCCGGAGACGGATTTACGAGCAGTACTTC.

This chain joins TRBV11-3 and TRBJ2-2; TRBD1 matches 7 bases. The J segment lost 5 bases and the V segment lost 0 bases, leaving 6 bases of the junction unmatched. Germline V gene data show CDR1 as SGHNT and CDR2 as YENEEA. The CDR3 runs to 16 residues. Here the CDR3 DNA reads TGTGCCAGCAGCTTAGATACAGGGGCCGGGACCGGGGAGCTGTTTTTT. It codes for CASSLDTGAGTGELFF. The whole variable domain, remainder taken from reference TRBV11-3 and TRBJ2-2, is EAGVVQSPRYKIIEKKQPVAFWCNPISGHNTLYWYLQNLGQGPELLIRYENEEAVDDSQLPKDRFSAERLKGVDSTLKIQPAELGDSAVYLCASSLDTGAGTGELFFGEGSRLTVL.

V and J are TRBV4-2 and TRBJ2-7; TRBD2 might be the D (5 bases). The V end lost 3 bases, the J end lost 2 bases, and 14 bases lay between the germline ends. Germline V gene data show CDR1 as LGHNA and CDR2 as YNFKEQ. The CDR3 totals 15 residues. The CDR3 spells CASSHPGRRTYEQYF. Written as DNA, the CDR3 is TGTGCCAGCAGCCATCCGGGGAGAAGGACCTACGAGCAGTACTTC.

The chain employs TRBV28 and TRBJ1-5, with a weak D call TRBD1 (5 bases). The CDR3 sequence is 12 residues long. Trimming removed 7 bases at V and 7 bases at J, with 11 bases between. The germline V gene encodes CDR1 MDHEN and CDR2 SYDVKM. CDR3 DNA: TGTGCCAGCACGGGGACCCCACAGCCCCAGCATTTT. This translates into CASTGTPQPQHF.

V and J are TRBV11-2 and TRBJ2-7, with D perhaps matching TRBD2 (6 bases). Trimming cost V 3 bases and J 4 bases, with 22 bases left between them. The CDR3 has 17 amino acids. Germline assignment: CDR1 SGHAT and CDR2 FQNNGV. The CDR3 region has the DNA TGTGCCAGCAGCTTCGGTCAGGGAGGTGAGGTTGGGTACGAGCAGTACTTC. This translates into CASSFGQGGEVGYEQYF.